This T cell receptor beta chain was identified during a study of cytomegalovirus exposure and HLA in healthy donors. Germline values: CDR1 LGHNA, CDR2 YNFKEQ. V lost 0 bases, J lost 9 bases, and 9 bases lay in between. The CDR3 spans 12 residues. Primers: 60 Vbeta forward and 13 Jbeta reverse. Sequencing was performed with immunoSEQ multiplex PCR; in TCRdb, only in-frame clones are kept and a portion is missing. Of approximately 130,000 clones in the sample, about 86% were seen once. The specimen was PBMCs. This receptor was taken from a woman aged 40 to 50 in good health and CMV-seronegative. The chain recombines TRBV4-2 with TRBJ2-7; D not certain. The CDR3 reads CASSQDGTGQYF. In nucleotides, the CDR3 is TGTGCCAGCAGCCAAGACGGCACGGGGCAGTACTTC.